Below are 5 T cell receptor beta chains sequenced from a single sample in a study of blood T cell repertoires in COVID-19. Measured with immunoSEQ multiplex PCR; TCRdb has only the in-frame clones, and not every one. The sample lists approximately 61,000 clones; about 78% were seen once. The source material was peripheral blood. Receptors were obtained from a man older than 75 with active or convalescent COVID-19.

V usage is TRBV11-2 and J usage is TRBJ2-1; TRBD1 aligns across 8 bases. V was clipped by 6 bases and J by 1 base; unmatched bases: 8. This CDR3 has 16 amino acids. Looked up from germline, CDR1 is SGHAT and CDR2 is FQNNGV. CDR3 in DNA: TGTGCCAGCAGACCGACTCGGACAGGGTCCTACAATGAGCAGTTCTTC. It encodes CASRPTRTGSYNEQFF.

The V call is TRBV6-6, the J call TRBJ1-5; D is unclear. The germline V gene encodes CDR1 MNHNY and CDR2 SVGAGI (reference sequence). This CDR3 is built from 14 residues. V was clipped by 2 bases and J by 7 bases, with 12 bases between them. The CDR3 coding sequence is TGTGCCAGCAGTTACCCTGGCGGTAGCCAGCCCCAGCATTTT. It is translated as CASSYPGGSQPQHF.

The CDR3 bases are TGCGCCAGCAGAAGGGCAGGGGAAGAAACAGATACGCAGTATTTT. Protein product: CASRRAGEETDTQYF. J is TRBJ2-3 and V is TRBV5-1, with D perhaps matching TRBD1 (6 bases). Trimming took off 5 bases at V and 3 bases at J, with 16 bases between the two ends. Germline V gene data show CDR1 as SGHRS and CDR2 as YFSETQ. The CDR3 spans 15 residues. Using reference TRBV5-1 and TRBJ2-3 for the parts outside the CDR3, the full variable domain is KAGVTQTPRYLIKTRGQQVTLSCSPISGHRSVSWYQQTPGQGLQFLFEYFSETQRNKGNFPGRFSGRQFSNSRSEMNVSTLELGDSALYLCASRRAGEETDTQYFGPGTRLTVL.

The J gene is TRBJ2-5, the V gene TRBV3-1 (or the pseudogene TRBV3-2); TRBD1 is a possible D gene (5 bases). The CDR3 is 15 amino acids. Germline V CDR1 and CDR2: LGHDT, YNNKEL (reference sequence). V lost 3 bases and J 7 bases, leaving 18 bases between the germline ends. CDR3 sequence (DNA): TGTGCCAGCAGCCAGGATTCCGGGTTCCAGGGGACCCAGTACTTC. This translates into CASSQDSGFQGTQYF.

The chain combines TRBV29-1 with TRBJ1-4, with TRBD1 matching over 7 bases. Germline V gene data show CDR1 as SQVTM and CDR2 as ANQGSEA. J gave up 0 bases and V 6 bases, and 7 bases lay outside the gene matches. The CDR3 extends over 15 amino acids. CDR3 bases: TGCAGCGTCTCGACAGGGACCACAACTAATGAAAAACTGTTTTTT. The encoded protein is CSVSTGTTTNEKLFF.